A single sample gave rise to the 21 T cell receptor beta chains below, sequenced in a study of CD8 T cells in Susac syndrome. Random-hexamer reverse transcription was applied to roughly 0.5 to 1 ug RNA. One entry per CDR3 protein, called by TCRdb with MiXCR from the immunoSEQ multiplex PCR reads. The profile covers hundreds of thousands of distinct CDR3 sequences, with approximately 95% appearing a single time and about 0.095% taken by the ten largest. The sample comprised CD4+ T cells from PBMCs. The receptors here all came from a human donor with Susac syndrome.

This clonotype came up a few times. The chain couples TRBV12-5 to TRBJ2-3; no firm D call. CDR3 length equals 10 residues. CDR1 and CDR2 from the germline V gene are LGHNT and FRNRAP. The germline V and J ends were trimmed by 6 bases and 6 bases, with 4 bases remaining between them. The CDR3 loop reads CASGTDTQYF. The CDR3 coding sequence is TGTGCTAGTGGAACCGATACGCAGTATTTT.

The chain carries TRBV4-1 and TRBJ2-1, with D perhaps TRBD2 (5 bases). V dropped 4 bases and J dropped 0 bases, with 10 bases sitting between them. The CDR3 runs to 15 residues. Germline values: CDR1 MGHRA, CDR2 YSYEKL. CDR3 sequence: CASSPNRDSYNEQFF. The CDR3 region has the DNA TGCGCCAGCAGCCCGAACCGGGACTCCTACAATGAGCAGTTCTTC.

This chain links TRBV29-1 with TRBJ2-1; TRBD2 matches 11 bases. V lost 6 bases, J lost 8 bases, and 9 bases stayed unmatched. This CDR3 is 14 amino acids long. Germline V gene data show CDR1 as SQVTM and CDR2 as ANQGSEA. In DNA, the CDR3 is TGCAGCGTGGCTTTAACTAGCGGGAGACATGAGCAGTTCTTC. Translating gives CSVALTSGRHEQFF.

V and J are TRBV6-5 and TRBJ2-1; no definite D call. The germline V gene encodes CDR1 MNHEY and CDR2 SVGAGI. The CDR3 sequence is 14 residues long. The V end lost 0 bases, the J end lost 3 bases, and 6 bases lay between the germline ends. CDR3 sequence: CASSYSIDYNEQFF. CDR3 sequence (DNA): TGTGCCAGCAGTTACTCGATCGACTACAATGAGCAGTTCTTC.

V usage is TRBV20-1 and J usage is TRBJ2-3, with D uncertain. The CDR3 covers 13 residues. V was clipped by 3 bases and J by 5 bases, with 12 bases between them. Per germline, CDR1 DFQATT and CDR2 SNEGSKA (reference sequence). For the CDR3, the DNA is TGCAGTGCTAGTAGTGGGTTCAGAGATACGCAGTATTTT. As protein: CSASSGFRDTQYF.

V and J are TRBV28 and TRBJ2-7, with D possibly being TRBD1 (6 bases). Germline V gene lookup returns CDR1 MDHEN and CDR2 SYDVKM. This CDR3 is built from 16 residues. V lost 7 bases and J lost 1, with 20 bases in between. This chain's CDR3 is CASIPSQGSSSYEQYF. CDR3 sequence (DNA): TGTGCCAGCATCCCCTCACAGGGTAGTAGTTCCTACGAGCAGTACTTC. The full variable domain, completed using reference TRBV28 and TRBJ2-7, is DVKVTQSSRYLVKRTGEKVFLECVQDMDHENMFWYRQDPGLGLRLIYFSYDVKMKEKGDIPEGYSVSREKKERFSLILESASTNQTSMYLCASIPSQGSSSYEQYFGPGTRLTVT.

The gene calls are TRBV18 and TRBJ1-4, with D unresolved. In germline, CDR1 is KGHSH, CDR2 LQKENI. V was pared by 2 bases and J by 6 bases, with 4 bases between. CDR3 length: 12 residues. The CDR3 DNA reads as TGTGCCAGCTCACCAGACGATGAAAAACTGTTTTTT. This encodes CASSPDDEKLFF.

V gene TRBV20-1 combines with J gene TRBJ2-1; D tentatively fits TRBD1 or TRBD2 (5 bases each). The CDR3 runs to 17 residues. Trimming left V 4 bases short and J 0 bases short, with 19 bases between. The germline gives CDR1 DFQATT, CDR2 SNEGSKA (reference sequence). CDR3 sequence (DNA): TGCAGTGCTAAGGACTCGTCGGGGCGTTTCTCCTACAATGAGCAGTTCTTC. It yields the protein CSAKDSSGRFSYNEQFF.

V and J are TRBV29-1 and TRBJ1-4; TRBD1 aligns across 11 bases. In germline, CDR1 is SQVTM, CDR2 ANQGSEA. The trim removed 6 bases at V and 0 bases at J, leaving 6 bases unmatched. The CDR3 length is 16 residues. The CDR3 sequence is CSVRDRGTPTNEKLFF. The CDR3 DNA sequence: TGCAGCGTCCGGGACAGGGGGACTCCAACTAATGAAAAACTGTTTTTT. The whole variable domain, remainder taken from reference TRBV29-1 and TRBJ1-4, is SAVISQKPSRDICQRGTSLTIQCQVDSQVTMMFWYRQQPGQSLTLIATANQGSEATYESGFVIDKFPISRPNLTFSTLTVSNMSPEDSSIYLCSVRDRGTPTNEKLFFGSGTQLSVL.

The J gene is TRBJ2-1, the V gene TRBV14, with 7 bases fitting TRBD1. With V trimmed by 2 bases and J by 1 base, 8 bases remained unmatched. The CDR3 loop spans 17 amino acids. From germline, CDR1 is SGHDN and CDR2 FVKESK. The CDR3 DNA is TGTGCCAGCAGCCAACTCCCTTTGGGACAGTCCTACAATGAGCAGTTCTTC. As protein: CASSQLPLGQSYNEQFF.

In this sample, this clonotype turned up once. V usage is TRBV28 and J usage is TRBJ2-3, with D uncertain. V lost 8 bases and J lost 2, with 11 bases in between. This CDR3 has 13 residues. CDR1 and CDR2 from the germline V gene are MDHEN and SYDVKM. CDR3 nucleotides: TGTGCCAGCGATGACATCACCACAGATACGCAGTATTTT. It is translated as CASDDITTDTQYF.

The chain has TRBV2 and TRBJ1-5; no definite D call. Germline CDR1 and CDR2: SNHLY and FYNNEI. The CDR3 extends over 15 amino acids. Deletions cut 8 bases from V and 0 bases from J, with 14 bases between. The CDR3 loop reads CASLYSIYSNQPQHF. CDR3 nucleotides: TGTGCCAGCCTCTACAGCATTTATAGCAATCAGCCCCAGCATTTT.

The chain couples TRBV12-3 or TRBV12-4 to TRBJ1-2; the D is unclear. This CDR3 contains 15 residues. V was trimmed by 6 bases and J by 1 base, leaving 15 bases between them. The CDR3: CASRLLGPGNYGYTF. CDR3 coding DNA: TGTGCCAGCAGATTACTCGGACCGGGTAACTATGGCTACACCTTC.

This chain links TRBV5-8 with TRBJ1-5; possibly TRBD1 for D (5 bases). This CDR3 is 15 amino acids long. With 0 bases removed from V and 6 bases from J, the gap between germline ends came to 13 bases. Germline V lookup: CDR1 SGHTS, CDR2 YDEGEE. CDR3 in DNA: TGTGCCAGCAGCTTGGAAGATTGGGGGGTTCAGCCCCAGCATTTT. It codes for CASSLEDWGVQPQHF.

This chain joins TRBV18 and TRBJ2-7, with TRBD1 matching 7 bases. The V segment lost 3 bases and the J segment 6 bases; nucleotides outside the gene matches: 5. The CDR3 has 13 amino acids. Germline V gene data show CDR1 as KGHSH and CDR2 as LQKENI. The CDR3 DNA sequence: TGTGCCAGCTCACCCCGAACAGGGGTCGAGCAGTACTTC. Its translation is CASSPRTGVEQYF.

The chain couples TRBV27 to TRBJ1-5, with D tentatively TRBD1 (6 bases). The CDR3 is made up of 13 amino acids. The germline V gene encodes CDR1 MNHEY and CDR2 SMNVEV (reference sequence). V gave up 3 bases and J gave up 5 bases, with 8 bases separating them. CDR3 residues: CASSLKGDQPQHF. In nucleotides, the CDR3 is TGTGCCAGCAGTTTGAAGGGGGATCAGCCCCAGCATTTT.

The rearrangement links TRBV7-9 to TRBJ1-1, with TRBD1 identical over 8 bases. The CDR3 is made up of 15 amino acids. V was clipped by 5 bases and J by 1 base; unmatched bases: 6. Per the germline V gene, CDR1 is SEHNR and CDR2 is FQNEAQ (reference sequence). As DNA, the CDR3 is TGTGCCAGCAGCACGCGTGGACAGGGGAACACTGAAGCTTTCTTT. Translated: CASSTRGQGNTEAFF.

This rearrangement joins TRBV6-5 to TRBJ1-2; D gene unclear. Trimming removed 6 bases at V and 2 bases at J, with 7 bases between. Germline V CDR1 and CDR2: MNHEY, SVGAGI. The CDR3 totals 12 residues. The CDR3 reads CASRVANYGYTF. The DNA for the CDR3 is TGTGCCAGCAGAGTGGCAAACTATGGCTACACCTTC.

The chain carries TRBV19 and TRBJ2-1; D is unresolved. The length of the CDR3 is 11 residues. CDR1 LNHDA and CDR2 SQIVND come from the germline V gene (reference sequence). The V end lost 9 bases, the J end lost 4 bases, and 7 bases lay between the germline ends. CDR3 DNA: TGTGCCAGCCAAATATACAATGAGCAGTTCTTC. Translated, it gives CASQIYNEQFF.

This chain joins TRBV5-4 and TRBJ1-2; weak D call: TRBD1 (5 bases). The V gene's germline CDR1 is SGHNT and CDR2 YYREEE (reference sequence). The ends were cut back, 4 bases at V and 7 bases at J, with 11 bases in the middle. The CDR3 is made up of 12 amino acids. CDR3 sequence reads: CASSPGTSGYTF. For the CDR3, the DNA is TGTGCCAGCAGCCCCGGGACGAGTGGCTACACCTTC.

CDR3 amino acids: CASTRTGQTDTQYF. CDR3 nucleotides: TGTGCCAGCACCAGGACAGGGCAGACAGATACGCAGTATTTT. The J gene is TRBJ2-3, the V gene TRBV6-5; 8 nucleotides line up with TRBD1. J was trimmed by 3 bases and V by 7 bases; bases with no gene match: 6. Per the germline V gene, CDR1 is MNHEY and CDR2 is SVGAGI. The CDR3 runs to 14 residues.